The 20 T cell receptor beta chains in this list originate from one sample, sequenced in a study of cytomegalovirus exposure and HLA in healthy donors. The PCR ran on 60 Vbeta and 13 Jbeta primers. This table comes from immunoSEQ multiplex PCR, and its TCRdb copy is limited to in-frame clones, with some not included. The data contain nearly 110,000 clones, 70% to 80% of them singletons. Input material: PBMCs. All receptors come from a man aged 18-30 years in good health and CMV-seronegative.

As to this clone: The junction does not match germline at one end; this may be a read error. The CDR3 region is CAGSRGQGYRETQYF. As DNA, the CDR3 is TGTGCCGGCTCACGGGGGCAGGGCTATCGAGAGACCCAGTACTTC. The V and J genes are TRBV18 and TRBJ2-5; D possibly matches TRBD1 or TRBD2 (6 bases each). CDR3 length: 15 residues. Germline-derived CDR1 and CDR2 are KGHSH and LQKENI.

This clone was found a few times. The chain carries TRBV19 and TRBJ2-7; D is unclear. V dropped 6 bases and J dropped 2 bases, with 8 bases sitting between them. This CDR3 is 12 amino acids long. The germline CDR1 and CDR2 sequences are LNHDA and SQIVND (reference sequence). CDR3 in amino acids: CASSTIPYEQYF. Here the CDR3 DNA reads TGTGCCAGTAGCACTATACCCTACGAGCAGTACTTC.

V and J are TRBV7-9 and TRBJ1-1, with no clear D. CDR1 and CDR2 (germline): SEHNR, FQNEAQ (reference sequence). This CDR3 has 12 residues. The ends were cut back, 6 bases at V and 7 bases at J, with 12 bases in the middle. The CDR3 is CASRQTRVEAFF. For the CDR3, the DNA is TGTGCCAGCAGACAGACACGTGTTGAAGCTTTCTTT.

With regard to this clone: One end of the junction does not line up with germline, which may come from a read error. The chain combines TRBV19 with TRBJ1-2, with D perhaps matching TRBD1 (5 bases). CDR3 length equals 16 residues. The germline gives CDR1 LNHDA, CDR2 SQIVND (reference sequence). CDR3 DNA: TGTGCCAGCAGTACTGTATTTATGAATCCGCGGGGGGGCTACACCTTC. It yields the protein CASSTVFMNPRGGYTF.

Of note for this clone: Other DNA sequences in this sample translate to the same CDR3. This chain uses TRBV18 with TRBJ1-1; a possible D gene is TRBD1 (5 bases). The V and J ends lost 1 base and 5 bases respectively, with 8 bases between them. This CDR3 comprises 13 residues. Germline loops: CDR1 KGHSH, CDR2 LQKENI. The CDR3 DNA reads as TGTGCCAGCTCACCACTGGGGGGGACTGAAGCTTTCTTT. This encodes CASSPLGGTEAFF. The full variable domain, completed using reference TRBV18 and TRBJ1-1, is NAGVMQNPRHLVRRRGQEARLRCSPMKGHSHVYWYRQLPEEGLKFMVYLQKENIIDESGMPKERFSAEFPKEGPSILRIQQVVRGDSAAYFCASSPLGGTEAFFGQGTRLTVV.

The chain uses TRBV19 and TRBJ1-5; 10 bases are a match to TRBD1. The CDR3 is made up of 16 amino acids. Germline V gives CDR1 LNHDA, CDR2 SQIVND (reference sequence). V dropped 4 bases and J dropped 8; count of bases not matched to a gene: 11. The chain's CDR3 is CASSKIPGQGMEPQHF. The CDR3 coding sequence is TGTGCCAGTAGTAAGATACCGGGACAGGGGATGGAGCCCCAGCATTTT.

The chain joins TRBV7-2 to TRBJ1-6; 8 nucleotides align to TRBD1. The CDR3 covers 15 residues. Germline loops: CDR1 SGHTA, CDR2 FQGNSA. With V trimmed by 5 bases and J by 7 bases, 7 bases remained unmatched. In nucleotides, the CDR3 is TGTGCCAGCAGCGCCCGACAGGGGAGGAATTCACCCCTCCACTTT. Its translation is CASSARQGRNSPLHF.

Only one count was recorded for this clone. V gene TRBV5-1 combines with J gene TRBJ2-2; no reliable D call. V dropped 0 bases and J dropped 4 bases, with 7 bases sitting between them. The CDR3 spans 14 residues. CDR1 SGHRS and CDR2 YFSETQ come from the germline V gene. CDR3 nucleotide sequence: TGCGCCAGCAGCTTGGTTCCAGGCACCGGGGAGCTGTTTTTT. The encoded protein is CASSLVPGTGELFF.

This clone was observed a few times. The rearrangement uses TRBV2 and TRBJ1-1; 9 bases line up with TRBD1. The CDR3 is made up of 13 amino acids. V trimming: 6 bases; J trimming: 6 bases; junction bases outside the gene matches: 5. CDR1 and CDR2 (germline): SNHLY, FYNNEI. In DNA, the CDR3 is TGTGCCAGCAGGGACAGGGGCGGGGCTGAAGCTTTCTTT. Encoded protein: CASRDRGGAEAFF.

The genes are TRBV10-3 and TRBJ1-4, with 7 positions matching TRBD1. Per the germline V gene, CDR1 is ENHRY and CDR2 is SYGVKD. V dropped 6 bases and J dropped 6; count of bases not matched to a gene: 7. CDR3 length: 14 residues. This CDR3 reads CAIRGDRGDEKLFF. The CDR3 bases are TGTGCCATCAGGGGGGACAGAGGTGATGAAAAACTGTTTTTT.

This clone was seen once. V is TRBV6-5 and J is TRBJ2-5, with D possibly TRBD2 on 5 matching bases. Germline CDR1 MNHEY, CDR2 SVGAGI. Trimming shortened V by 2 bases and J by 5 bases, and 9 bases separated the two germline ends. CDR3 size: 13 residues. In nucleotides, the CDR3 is TGTGCCAGCAGTTACGCGTCGGGGGAGACCCAGTACTTC. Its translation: CASSYASGETQYF.

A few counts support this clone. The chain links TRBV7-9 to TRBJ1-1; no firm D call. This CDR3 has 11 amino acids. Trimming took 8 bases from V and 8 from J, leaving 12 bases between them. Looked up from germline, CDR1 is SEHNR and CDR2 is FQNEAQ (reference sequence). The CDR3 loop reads CASSRVQEAFF. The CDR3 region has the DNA TGTGCCAGCTCCCGGGTCCAGGAAGCTTTCTTT.

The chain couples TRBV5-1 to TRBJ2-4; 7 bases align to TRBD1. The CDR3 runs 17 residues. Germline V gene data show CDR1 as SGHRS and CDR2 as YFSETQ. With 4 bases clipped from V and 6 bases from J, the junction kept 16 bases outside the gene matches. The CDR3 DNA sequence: TGCGCCAGCAGCCCGACCCGCGAGGGGGCGCCCGGAAACATTCAGTACTTC. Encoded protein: CASSPTREGAPGNIQYF.

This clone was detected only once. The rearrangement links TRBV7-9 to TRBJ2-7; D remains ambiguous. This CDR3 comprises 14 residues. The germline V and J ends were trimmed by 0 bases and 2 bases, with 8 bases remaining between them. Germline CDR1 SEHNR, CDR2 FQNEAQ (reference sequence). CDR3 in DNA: TGTGCCAGCAGCTTAGCACAGAGAACCTACGAGCAGTACTTC. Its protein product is CASSLAQRTYEQYF.

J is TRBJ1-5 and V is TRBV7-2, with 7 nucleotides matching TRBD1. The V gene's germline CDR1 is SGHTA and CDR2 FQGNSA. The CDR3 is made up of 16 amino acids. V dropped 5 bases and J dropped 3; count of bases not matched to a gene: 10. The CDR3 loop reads CASSREEGGFNQPQHF. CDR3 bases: TGTGCCAGCAGCCGAGAGGAAGGGGGCTTCAATCAGCCCCAGCATTTT.

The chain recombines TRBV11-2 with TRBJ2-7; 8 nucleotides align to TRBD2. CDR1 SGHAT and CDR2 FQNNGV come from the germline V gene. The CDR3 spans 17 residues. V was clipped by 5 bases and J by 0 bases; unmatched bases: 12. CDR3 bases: TGTGCCAGCAGCCCCTGGGGTACGGGGGGGAGCTCCTACGAGCAGTACTTC. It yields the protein CASSPWGTGGSSYEQYF.

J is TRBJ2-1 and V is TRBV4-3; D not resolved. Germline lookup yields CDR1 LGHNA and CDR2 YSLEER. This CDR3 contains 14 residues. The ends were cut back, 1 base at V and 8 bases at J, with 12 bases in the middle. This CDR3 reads CASSQGRIGYEQFF. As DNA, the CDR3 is TGCGCCAGCAGCCAAGGCCGCATCGGGTATGAGCAGTTCTTC.

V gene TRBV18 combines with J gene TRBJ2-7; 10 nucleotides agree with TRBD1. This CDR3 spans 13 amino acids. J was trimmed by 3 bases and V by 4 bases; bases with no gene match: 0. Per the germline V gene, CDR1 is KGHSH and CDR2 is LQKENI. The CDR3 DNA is TGTGCCAGCTCACGGGACAGGGGCTACGAGCAGTACTTC. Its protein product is CASSRDRGYEQYF.

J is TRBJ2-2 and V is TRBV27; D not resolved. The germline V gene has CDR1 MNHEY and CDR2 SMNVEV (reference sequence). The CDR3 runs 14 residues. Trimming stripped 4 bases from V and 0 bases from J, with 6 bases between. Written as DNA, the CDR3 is TGTGCCAGCAGTTCGCACACGAACACCGGGGAGCTGTTTTTT. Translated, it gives CASSSHTNTGELFF.

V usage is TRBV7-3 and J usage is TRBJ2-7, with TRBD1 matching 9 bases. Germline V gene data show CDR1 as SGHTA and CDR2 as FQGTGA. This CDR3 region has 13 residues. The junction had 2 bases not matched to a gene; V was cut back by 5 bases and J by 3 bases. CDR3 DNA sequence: TGTGCCAGCAGCAAGGACAGGGGCTACGAGCAGTACTTC. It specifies CASSKDRGYEQYF.